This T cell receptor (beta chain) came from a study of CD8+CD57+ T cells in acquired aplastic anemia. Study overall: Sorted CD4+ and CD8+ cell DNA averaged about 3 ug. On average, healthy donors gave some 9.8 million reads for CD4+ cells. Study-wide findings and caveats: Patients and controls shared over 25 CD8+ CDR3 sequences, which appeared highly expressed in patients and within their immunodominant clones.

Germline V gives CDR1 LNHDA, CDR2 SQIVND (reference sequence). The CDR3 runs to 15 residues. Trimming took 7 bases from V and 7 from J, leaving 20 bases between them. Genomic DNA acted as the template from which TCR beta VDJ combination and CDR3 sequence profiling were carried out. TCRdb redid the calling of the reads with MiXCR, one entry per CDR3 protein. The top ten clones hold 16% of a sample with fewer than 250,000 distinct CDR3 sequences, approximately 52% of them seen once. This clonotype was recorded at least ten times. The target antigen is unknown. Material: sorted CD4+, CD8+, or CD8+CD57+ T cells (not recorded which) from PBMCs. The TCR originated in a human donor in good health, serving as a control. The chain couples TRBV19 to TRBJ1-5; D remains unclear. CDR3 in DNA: TGTGCCAGTACCACGAACCATGGTTCCGTGCAGCCCCAGCATTTT. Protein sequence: CASTTNHGSVQPQHF. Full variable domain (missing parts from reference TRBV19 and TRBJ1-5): DGGITQSPKYLFRKEGQNVTLSCEQNLNHDAMYWYRQDPGQGLRLIYYSQIVNDFQKGDIAEGYSVSREKKESFPLTVTSAQKNPTAFYLCASTTNHGSVQPQHFGDGTRLSIL.